What follows are 24 T cell receptor beta chains derived from one specimen sequenced in a study of shared T cell receptors in the human thymus. Sequencing was performed with immunoSEQ multiplex PCR; in TCRdb, only in-frame clones are kept and a portion is missing. The sample holds 600,000 to 900,000 clones; roughly 85% are singletons and the top ten take more than 0.01%. The data were also submitted as part of a second study, on human thymus T cells.

The sample consisted of thymocytes. The receptor source for this set is a girl in the first two years of life with a congenital heart defect.

This chain uses TRBV4-1 with TRBJ1-1, with TRBD1 identical over 10 bases. The germline V gene encodes CDR1 MGHRA and CDR2 YSYEKL. The CDR3 has 16 amino acids. The junction had 8 bases not matched to a gene; V was cut back by 3 bases and J by 4 bases. In DNA, the CDR3 is TGCGCCAGCAGCCACAAAAGCCGGACAGGGGGCACTGAAGCTTTCTTT. Translated, it gives CASSHKSRTGGTEAFF.

This clone was counted a few times. At one end, the junction sequence differs from germline, possibly due to a read error. The gene calls are TRBV6-1 and TRBJ1-1, with 9 bases fitting TRBD1. This CDR3 region has 14 residues. Germline values: CDR1 MNHNS, CDR2 SASEGT. CDR3 amino acids: CATSNRDRAFKAFF. The DNA for the CDR3 is TGTGCCACCAGTAACCGGGACAGGGCTTTTAAGGCTTTCTTT.

The chain couples TRBV6-1 to TRBJ2-5; D gene ambiguous. The V and J ends lost 7 bases and 2 bases respectively, with 14 bases between them. The CDR3 loop spans 14 amino acids. The germline V gene encodes CDR1 MNHNS and CDR2 SASEGT. CDR3 in DNA: TGTGCCAGCACCCCCCCCACTACTCAAGAGACCCAGTACTTC. The encoded protein is CASTPPTTQETQYF.

V usage is TRBV27 and J usage is TRBJ2-7; TRBD1 might be the D (7 bases). Germline V CDR1 and CDR2: MNHEY, SMNVEV (reference sequence). This CDR3 is built from 17 residues. V lost 1 base and J lost 5, with 21 bases in between. CDR3 loop: CASSLWFGRGDSHEQYF. CDR3 DNA sequence: TGTGCCAGCAGTTTATGGTTTGGCAGGGGGGATTCTCACGAGCAGTACTTC.

This clone appeared a single time. The V and J genes are TRBV4-1 and TRBJ2-2, with D possibly matching TRBD1 (6 bases). CDR1 and CDR2 (germline): MGHRA, YSYEKL. V was cut by 2 bases and J by 3 bases, with 10 bases left in between. There are 15 residues in the CDR3. The chain's CDR3 is CASSQQDRYTGELFF. DNA for the CDR3: TGCGCCAGCAGCCAACAGGACAGATACACCGGGGAGCTGTTTTTT.

This clone was detected only a few times. This sequence joins TRBV4-3 and TRBJ1-2; D may be TRBD1 (6 bases). Germline values: CDR1 LGHNA, CDR2 YSLEER. Trimming stripped 0 bases from V and 8 bases from J, with 19 bases between. The CDR3 is 16 residues long. The DNA of the CDR3 is TGCGCCAGCAGCCAAGAGGGAGGGGGGGCCGGCGGAGGCTACACCTTC. Translated, it gives CASSQEGGGAGGGYTF.

The V call is TRBV5-1, the J call TRBJ2-3; D is possibly TRBD1 (6 bases). This CDR3 has 15 residues. Deletions cut 3 bases from V and 2 bases from J, with 13 bases between. Germline V lookup: CDR1 SGHRS, CDR2 YFSETQ. Written as DNA, the CDR3 is TGCGCCAGCAGCTCCGGACAGTCTTTCACAGATACGCAGTATTTT. Protein product: CASSSGQSFTDTQYF. The entire variable domain, with the rest obtained from reference TRBV5-1 and TRBJ2-3, is as follows: KAGVTQTPRYLIKTRGQQVTLSCSPISGHRSVSWYQQTPGQGLQFLFEYFSETQRNKGNFPGRFSGRQFSNSRSEMNVSTLELGDSALYLCASSSGQSFTDTQYFGPGTRLTVL.

The chain combines TRBV30 with TRBJ1-4; 7 nucleotides align to TRBD1. Germline CDR1 reads GTSNPN; CDR2 reads SVGIG (reference sequence). The CDR3 loop spans 15 amino acids. After removal of 4 bases from V and 0 bases from J, the junction contained 5 bases not matched to a gene. In nucleotides, the CDR3 is TGTGCCTGGAAGACAGGGTTAGCAACTAATGAAAAACTGTTTTTT. Amino acid sequence: CAWKTGLATNEKLFF.

The chain employs TRBV28 and TRBJ1-1; 9 bases map to TRBD1. Unmatched junction bases numbered 8, after V lost 4 bases and J lost 8 bases. The CDR3 covers 14 residues. Germline V gene sequence: CDR1 MDHEN, CDR2 SYDVKM. CDR3 DNA sequence: TGTGCCAGCAGTTCGCACTCCGGGACAGGGGAAGCTTTCTTT. Translated, it gives CASSSHSGTGEAFF. Complete variable domain (other parts from reference TRBV28 and TRBJ1-1): DVKVTQSSRYLVKRTGEKVFLECVQDMDHENMFWYRQDPGLGLRLIYFSYDVKMKEKGDIPEGYSVSREKKERFSLILESASTNQTSMYLCASSSHSGTGEAFFGQGTRLTVV.

The rearrangement joins TRBV4-1 to TRBJ1-2; D ambiguous. CDR1 is MGHRA, CDR2 YSYEKL, per germline. The CDR3 consists of 18 residues. V was pared by 4 bases and J by 8 bases, with 29 bases between. CDR3 loop: CASSPAETRAETFGGYTF. In DNA form, the CDR3 reads TGCGCCAGCAGCCCAGCGGAAACGAGGGCGGAAACTTTTGGGGGCTACACCTTC.

The chain joins TRBV7-9 to TRBJ2-5; D possibly corresponds to TRBD1 (7 bases). This CDR3 has 16 amino acids. V was shortened by 7 bases and J by 2 bases, with 20 bases between the two germline ends. Germline V lookup: CDR1 SEHNR, CDR2 FQNEAQ (reference sequence). The CDR3 sequence is CASNGRQGRGQETQYF. The CDR3 DNA is TGTGCCAGCAACGGGAGACAGGGAAGGGGTCAAGAGACCCAGTACTTC.

This clone has only a few counts. The chain recombines TRBV14 with TRBJ2-3; TRBD1 agrees at 10 bases. V shed 5 bases, J shed 1 base, and the junction held 6 bases outside the gene matches. The CDR3 is 16 residues long. Germline V gene data show CDR1 as SGHDN and CDR2 as FVKESK. The CDR3: CASSAWDRGGTDTQYF. The CDR3 DNA follows: TGTGCCAGCAGCGCCTGGGACAGGGGTGGCACAGATACGCAGTATTTT.

This chain connects TRBV11-2 to TRBJ1-6, with 9 bases identical to TRBD1. This CDR3 has 19 amino acids. J was trimmed by 9 bases and V by 0 bases; bases with no gene match: 15. The germline CDR1 and CDR2 sequences are SGHAT and FQNNGV. In DNA form, the CDR3 reads TGTGCCAGCAGCTTAGAAGATTCAAGTATGGGACAGGGAAGTTCACCCCTCCACTTT. Translated: CASSLEDSSMGQGSSPLHF.

The gene calls are TRBV4-3 and TRBJ2-3; 8 nucleotides match TRBD2. The J segment lost 5 bases and the V segment lost 0 bases, leaving 7 bases of the junction unmatched. CDR3 size: 16 residues. CDR1 and CDR2 from the germline V gene are LGHNA and YSLEER. As DNA, the CDR3 is TGCGCCAGCAGCCAAGAAGGCCGGGGGGGCAAAGATACGCAGTATTTT. Amino acid sequence: CASSQEGRGGKDTQYF.

This clone came up once. V is TRBV5-6 and J is TRBJ2-7; possibly TRBD2 for D (6 bases). The CDR3 is made up of 14 amino acids. Per the germline V gene, CDR1 is SGHDT and CDR2 is YYEEEE. V dropped 2 bases and J dropped 4 bases, with 13 bases sitting between them. The CDR3 spells CASSLGRRGYEQYF. CDR3 coding DNA: TGTGCCAGCAGCTTAGGGAGGCGGGGTTACGAGCAGTACTTC.

A single count supports this clone. The chain links TRBV6-5 to TRBJ1-1, with 9 bases aligning to TRBD1. Losses at the gene ends were 6 bases for V and 4 bases for J; bases not matched to a gene: 0. Germline CDR1 MNHEY, CDR2 SVGAGI. The length of the CDR3 is 12 residues. DNA of the CDR3: TGTGCCAGCAGGGACAGGGGCACTGAAGCTTTCTTT. Its protein is CASRDRGTEAFF.

This chain links TRBV5-5 with TRBJ2-1, with 8 bases aligning to TRBD1. Unmatched junction bases numbered 6, after V lost 3 bases and J lost 4 bases. There are 15 residues in the CDR3. CDR1 and CDR2 (germline): SGHKS, YYEKEE (reference sequence). CDR3 nucleotide sequence: TGTGCCAGCAGCTCTACAGGGGGGAGGTACAATGAGCAGTTCTTC. Its translation is CASSSTGGRYNEQFF.

Here the CDR3 DNA reads TGTGCCAGCAGCTCCCCTACGGGAAGGTCCTCTGGAAACACCATATATTTT. It is translated as CASSSPTGRSSGNTIYF. V usage is TRBV7-2 and J usage is TRBJ1-3; D gene unclear. CDR1 and CDR2 from the germline V gene are SGHTA and FQGNSA. This CDR3 spans 17 amino acids. The ends were cut back, 4 bases at V and 0 bases at J, with 16 bases in the middle.

V and J are TRBV2 and TRBJ2-7; 10 positions match TRBD1. The CDR3 has 14 amino acids. Trimming at V came to 4 bases and at J to 5 bases, leaving 5 bases not matched to a gene. Germline V gives CDR1 SNHLY, CDR2 FYNNEI. Here the CDR3 DNA reads TGTGCCAGCAGTGTGGAGGACAGGGGGAACGAGCAGTACTTC. Its translation is CASSVEDRGNEQYF.

The rearrangement joins TRBV27 to TRBJ1-4, with 9 bases lining up with TRBD1. Trimming cost V 5 bases and J 0 bases; bases outside gene matches: 7. The CDR3 has 17 amino acids. Germline CDR1 is MNHEY and CDR2 is SMNVEV (reference sequence). CDR3 amino acids: CASSEGQGVATNEKLFF. Here the CDR3 DNA reads TGTGCCAGCAGTGAGGGACAGGGAGTTGCAACTAATGAAAAACTGTTTTTT.

This rearrangement joins TRBV5-1 to TRBJ2-3, with a possible D match to TRBD1 (5 bases). Germline V gene lookup returns CDR1 SGHRS and CDR2 YFSETQ. The CDR3 has 17 residues. V lost 4 bases and J 2 bases, leaving 20 bases between the germline ends. CDR3 in amino acids: CASSLRGHYPFTDTQYF. The DNA for the CDR3 is TGCGCCAGCAGCCTAAGGGGCCACTACCCATTCACAGATACGCAGTATTTT.

V and J are TRBV5-1 and TRBJ2-1, with 12 positions matching TRBD1. This CDR3 has 18 amino acids. V lost 0 bases to trimming and J lost 6 bases; unmatched junction nucleotides: 10. Per the germline V gene, CDR1 is SGHRS and CDR2 is YFSETQ. In DNA, the CDR3 is TGCGCCAGCAGCTTGGTGGGGAGTGGGGACAGGGGGCTCAATGAGCAGTTCTTC. Translating gives CASSLVGSGDRGLNEQFF.

This sequence joins TRBV28 and TRBJ2-2, with no clear D. Germline-derived CDR1 and CDR2 are MDHEN and SYDVKM. Trimming stripped 3 bases from V and 2 bases from J, with 13 bases between. This CDR3 spans 16 amino acids. The CDR3 region has the DNA TGTGCCAGCAGTTTTCCGTATTCACTAAACACCGGGGAGCTGTTTTTT. This gives the protein CASSFPYSLNTGELFF.

This sequence joins TRBV7-9 and TRBJ1-6, with D possibly matching TRBD1 (5 bases). This CDR3 is 16 amino acids long. V was trimmed by 2 bases and J by 7 bases, leaving 15 bases between them. Germline values: CDR1 SEHNR, CDR2 FQNEAQ (reference sequence). In nucleotides, the CDR3 is TGTGCCAGCAGCTTAAATACGGGGGTTTCGAATTCACCCCTCCACTTT. It specifies CASSLNTGVSNSPLHF.